This TCR beta chain was identified during a study of T cell responses to AZD1222 COVID-19 vaccine. Study at large: The study pooled second doses at about 4 or about 12 weeks. Study-wide findings and caveats: In all cases, repertoires were sampled only after the peak T cell response. Only a handful of AZD1222 recipients tested seropositive at baseline. Per reports, nearly half of all spike-specific TCRs target regions that are unmutated in variants.

The assay was immunoSEQ multiplex PCR, and TCRdb's table has in-frame clones only and misses some. The sample yields 70,000 to 80,000 clones, roughly 85% seen once. On this clone: What it binds is unknown.

Source: peripheral blood, taken on day 0 of AZD1222 vaccination. The sequence was collected from an adult in good health.

The CDR3 spells CASSSPEGDTQYF. The CDR3 nucleotides are TGTGCCAGCAGTTCCCCAGAGGGGGATACGCAGTATTTT. This rearrangement joins TRBV28 to TRBJ2-3; D may match TRBD1 or TRBD2 (5 bases each). Germline loops: CDR1 MDHEN, CDR2 SYDVKM. The V end lost 4 bases, the J end lost 6 bases, and 11 bases lay between the germline ends. This CDR3 has 13 amino acids.